Listed below are T cell receptor beta chains from one sample, sequenced in a study of blood T cells in healthy people across ages. TCRdb itself ran the 5' RACE reads through MiXCR, one entry per CDR3 protein. The repertoire holds 270,000 or so distinct CDR3 sequences, with 27% as singletons. Input material: blood. The receptors shown here come from a woman between 65 and 79 years old in good health. Both conserved end residues are part of each CDR3. A D gene is named only where the DNA matches it firmly. Clone size appears in some rows only: once, few, many, or a class for an expanded clone.

j_call v_call clone_size d_call cdr3_aa cdr3_nt
TRBJ2-5 TRBV28 . . CASRKSETQYF TGTGCCAGCAGGAAGTCAGAGACCCAGTACTTC
TRBJ2-2 TRBV27 few . CASRNRIDREVTGELFF TGTGCCAGCAGAAACCGAATAGACAGGGAGGTCACCGGGGAGCTGTTTTTT
TRBJ2-6 TRBV5-6 few . CASSSWQSSGANVLTF TGTGCCAGCAGCAGCTGGCAGAGCTCTGGGGCCAACGTCCTGACTTTC
TRBJ2-7 TRBV5-1 . TRBD1 CASGQGAEPYF TGCGCCAGTGGACAGGGAGCCGAGCCGTACTTC
TRBJ1-1 TRBV12-3/TRBV12-4 few . CASSRGYLGGNTEAFF TGTGCCAGCAGCCGCGGTTATTTAGGTGGAAACACTGAAGCTTTCTTT
TRBJ2-1 TRBV5-1 . TRBD2 CASSLGLADATSEQFF TGCGCCAGCAGCCTAGGACTAGCGGATGCTACAAGCGAGCAGTTCTTC
TRBJ2-2 TRBV5-1 few TRBD2 CASSFSGRADTGELFF TGCGCCAGCAGCTTTAGCGGGAGGGCCGACACCGGGGAGCTGTTTTTT
TRBJ1-1 TRBV2 . TRBD1 CASINDRVNTEAFF TGTGCCAGCATCAATGACAGGGTGAACACTGAAGCTTTCTTT
TRBJ1-6 TRBV15 . . CATSSDPLELYNSPLHF TGTGCCACCAGCAGCGATCCTTTGGAACTCTATAATTCACCCCTCCACTTT
TRBJ2-1 TRBV7-2 . . CASSLGSSGLSSYNEQFF TGTGCCAGCAGCTTAGGTTCTTCGGGGCTGAGCTCCTACAATGAGCAGTTCTTC